Listed below are T cell receptor beta chains from one sample, sequenced in a study of blood T cell repertoires in COVID-19. Data came from immunoSEQ multiplex PCR; TCRdb stores just in-frame clones and leaves some out. This table has approximately 75,000 clones, about 74% appearing once. The source material was peripheral blood. Receptors originate from a human donor with acute or convalescent COVID-19. The donor label of this sample is uncertain. CDR3s include the opening cysteine and the closing phenylalanine or tryptophan. D genes are given only for firm matches. Clone size is stated in some rows and not others, as once, few, many or a class when expanded.

size: NA
D: TRBD1
V: TRBV19
J: TRBJ1-2
DNA: TGTGCCAGTAGTAGGGAACAGGGGATCTATGGCTACACCTTC
CDR3: CASSREQGIYGYTF

size: many
D: NA
V: TRBV4-2
J: TRBJ1-3
DNA: TGTGCCAGCAGCCAAGATTACGGGTTTGGGTCAGGAAACACCATATATTTT
CDR3: CASSQDYGFGSGNTIYF

size: NA
D: TRBD1
V: TRBV7-9
J: TRBJ1-4
DNA: TGTGCCAGCAGCCCGGGACAGGGTTCTGAAAAACTGTTTTTT
CDR3: CASSPGQGSEKLFF

size: once
D: TRBD2
V: TRBV15
J: TRBJ2-1
DNA: TGTGCCACCAGCAGAGATCTATCTAGCGGGGGTGAGCAGTTCTTC
CDR3: CATSRDLSSGGEQFF

size: NA
D: TRBD1
V: TRBV10-2
J: TRBJ1-5
DNA: TGCGCCAGCAGTTGGACAGGGGGCCTAGATCAGCCCCAGCATTTT
CDR3: CASSWTGGLDQPQHF

size: NA
D: TRBD1
V: TRBV6-1
J: TRBJ1-5
DNA: TGTGCCAGCAGTGAGAGGGGGACAGGACATCAGCCCCAGCATTTT
CDR3: CASSERGTGHQPQHF

size: NA
D: NA
V: TRBV6-5
J: TRBJ2-3
DNA: TGTGCCAGCAGTTATCAGGAAAGCACAGATACGCAGTATTTT
CDR3: CASSYQESTDTQYF

size: NA
D: NA
V: TRBV2
J: TRBJ2-7
DNA: TGTGCCAGCAGTGGGAGCTCCTACGAGCAGTACTTC
CDR3: CASSGSSYEQYF

size: NA
D: TRBD2
V: TRBV5-6
J: TRBJ2-7
DNA: TGTGCCAGCAGCTTGAGCGGGAGAGGGGCGTACGAGCAGTACTTC
CDR3: CASSLSGRGAYEQYF

size: NA
D: NA
V: TRBV27
J: TRBJ1-5
DNA: TGTGCCAGCGGAGTTGTGGCAGGGTCTCAGCCCCAGCATTTT
CDR3: CASGVVAGSQPQHF

size: NA
D: NA
V: TRBV3-1/TRBV3-2
J: TRBJ2-7
DNA: TGTGCCAGCAGCATACAGGGCACCGAGCAGTACTTC
CDR3: CASSIQGTEQYF

size: few
D: NA
V: TRBV15
J: TRBJ1-5
DNA: TGTGCCACCAGCATAAACAGGGTCAGCAATCAGCCCCAGCATTTT
CDR3: CATSINRVSNQPQHF

size: NA
D: TRBD2
V: TRBV11-2
J: TRBJ2-3
DNA: TGTGCCAGCAGCTCGGGACTAGCGGGGCCAGATACGCAGTATTTT
CDR3: CASSSGLAGPDTQYF

size: NA
D: TRBD2
V: TRBV5-1
J: TRBJ2-1
DNA: TGCGCCAGCAGCTTGGTTTCTAGCGGGGGGGCCTACAATGAGCAGTTCTTC
CDR3: CASSLVSSGGAYNEQFF

size: NA
D: NA
V: TRBV11-3
J: TRBJ1-4
DNA: TGTGCCAGGGGCTTAGAAAGGAGGGATGAAAAACTGTTTTTT
CDR3: CARGLERRDEKLFF

size: NA
D: NA
V: TRBV28
J: TRBJ2-1
DNA: TGTGCCAGCCGACGGTCGGTTGAGAGGAAGCAGTTCTTC
CDR3: CASRRSVERKQFF

size: NA
D: TRBD2
V: TRBV29-1
J: TRBJ2-1
DNA: TGCAGCGTTGCTCTAGGAAGCGGGAGGGCGAATGAGCAGTTCTTC
CDR3: CSVALGSGRANEQFF

size: NA
D: NA
V: TRBV19
J: TRBJ1-1
DNA: TGTGCCAGTAGTATATTACGCCGGGGGGGCACTGAAGCTTTCTTT
CDR3: CASSILRRGGTEAFF

size: NA
D: TRBD1
V: TRBV5-1
J: TRBJ1-6
DNA: TGCGCCAGCAGCCTCCGGGACAGAGACTCACCCCTCCACTTT
CDR3: CASSLRDRDSPLHF

size: once
D: TRBD2
V: TRBV12-3/TRBV12-4
J: TRBJ2-7
DNA: TGTGCCACCACCCGGGGGGGTGAGCAGTACTTC
CDR3: CATTRGGEQYF

size: NA
D: TRBD1
V: TRBV11-3
J: TRBJ2-7
DNA: TGTGCCAGCAGCTTAGAGGGGCAGGGAAGGGGGCTGAACTACTACGAGCAGTACTTC
CDR3: CASSLEGQGRGLNYYEQYF

size: NA
D: TRBD2
V: TRBV19
J: TRBJ2-1
DNA: TGTGCCAGTAGTTATAGCGGGAGGGGTAATGAGCAGTTCTTC
CDR3: CASSYSGRGNEQFF

size: NA
D: TRBD2
V: TRBV14
J: TRBJ2-3
DNA: TGTGCCAGCAGCTTTCGACTAGCGGTGAGCACAGATACGCAGTATTTT
CDR3: CASSFRLAVSTDTQYF

size: NA
D: NA
V: TRBV3-1/TRBV3-2
J: TRBJ1-1
DNA: TGTGCCAGCAGCCAGGCGGGACGCACTGAAGCTTTCTTT
CDR3: CASSQAGRTEAFF

size: once
D: NA
V: TRBV5-6
J: TRBJ1-4
DNA: TGTGCCAGCAGCTTGAACGCCGGGGGGGTAGTAGCAAAACTGTTTTTT
CDR3: CASSLNAGGVVAKLFF

size: NA
D: NA
V: TRBV11-2
J: TRBJ2-7
DNA: TGTGCCAGCAGCCCAGGGGAGCACCCCTACGAGCAGTACTTC
CDR3: CASSPGEHPYEQYF